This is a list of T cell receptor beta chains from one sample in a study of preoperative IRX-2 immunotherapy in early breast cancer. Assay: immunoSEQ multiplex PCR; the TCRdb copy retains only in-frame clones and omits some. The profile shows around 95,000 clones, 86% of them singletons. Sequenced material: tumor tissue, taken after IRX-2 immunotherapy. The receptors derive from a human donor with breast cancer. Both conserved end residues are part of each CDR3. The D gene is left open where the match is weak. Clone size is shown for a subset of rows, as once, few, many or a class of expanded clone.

CDR3aa: CASSLMAGGYYNEQFF; CDR3nt: TGTGCCAGCAGCTTAATGGCGGGAGGCTACTACAATGAGCAGTTCTTC; j_gene: TRBJ2-1; d_gene: TRBD2; v_gene: TRBV7-1; abundance: NA
CDR3aa: CASSPGTFDEKLFF; CDR3nt: TGTGCCAGCAGCCCCGGGACATTTGATGAAAAACTGTTTTTT; j_gene: TRBJ1-4; d_gene: NA; v_gene: TRBV7-1; abundance: NA
CDR3aa: CASSYGAANTGELFF; CDR3nt: TGTGCCAGCAGTTACGGGGCCGCGAACACCGGGGAGCTGTTTTTT; j_gene: TRBJ2-2; d_gene: NA; v_gene: TRBV6-8; abundance: once
CDR3aa: CASRLGGEVIETQYF; CDR3nt: TGCGCCAGCAGATTAGGAGGGGAGGTGATAGAGACCCAGTACTTC; j_gene: TRBJ2-5; d_gene: NA; v_gene: TRBV5-1; abundance: NA
CDR3aa: CASTRSAGTNEKLFF; CDR3nt: TGTGCCAGCACCCGCTCGGCAGGGACCAATGAAAAACTGTTTTTT; j_gene: TRBJ1-4; d_gene: NA; v_gene: TRBV7-7; abundance: NA
CDR3aa: CASSQPTRDYGEQFF; CDR3nt: TGCGCCAGCAGCCAACCTACGAGAGATTATGGTGAGCAGTTCTTC; j_gene: TRBJ2-1; d_gene: NA; v_gene: TRBV4-1; abundance: NA
CDR3aa: CATAPGNWDYNEQFF; CDR3nt: TGTGCCACCGCTCCGGGAAATTGGGACTACAATGAGCAGTTCTTC; j_gene: TRBJ2-1; d_gene: NA; v_gene: TRBV19; abundance: few
CDR3aa: CASRIQGGLAEAFF; CDR3nt: TGTGCCAGCAGGATCCAGGGGGGATTGGCTGAAGCTTTCTTT; j_gene: TRBJ1-1; d_gene: TRBD1; v_gene: TRBV6-8; abundance: NA
CDR3aa: CASSKHGGPGTQETQYF; CDR3nt: TGTGCCAGCAGCAAGCACGGGGGACCGGGGACACAAGAGACCCAGTACTTC; j_gene: TRBJ2-5; d_gene: NA; v_gene: TRBV11-3; abundance: NA
CDR3aa: CASSYQGIVSTDTQYF; CDR3nt: TGTGCCAGCAGTTACCAGGGAATAGTTAGCACAGATACGCAGTATTTT; j_gene: TRBJ2-3; d_gene: NA; v_gene: TRBV6-8; abundance: once
CDR3aa: CASRTRDITYMYF; CDR3nt: TGTGCCAGCAGAACCCGGGACATTACGTACATGTACTTC; j_gene: TRBJ2-7; d_gene: NA; v_gene: TRBV6-8; abundance: NA
CDR3aa: CASSPRDRGEAFF; CDR3nt: TGTGCCAGCTCACCAAGGGACAGGGGAGAAGCTTTCTTT; j_gene: TRBJ1-1; d_gene: TRBD1; v_gene: TRBV18; abundance: few
CDR3aa: CASSSRDSLLGEQFF; CDR3nt: TGTGCCAGCAGTTCCCGGGACAGCCTACTGGGTGAGCAGTTCTTC; j_gene: TRBJ2-1; d_gene: TRBD1; v_gene: TRBV11-3; abundance: NA
CDR3aa: CASSVGGNQPQHF; CDR3nt: TGTGCCAGCAGTGTGGGGGGCAATCAGCCCCAGCATTTT; j_gene: TRBJ1-5; d_gene: NA; v_gene: TRBV25-1; abundance: NA
CDR3aa: CASSTAGGSYEQYF; CDR3nt: TGTGCCAGCAGTACAGCGGGTGGATCCTACGAGCAGTACTTC; j_gene: TRBJ2-7; d_gene: NA; v_gene: TRBV6-8; abundance: NA
CDR3aa: CASSFGLAGARGNEQFF; CDR3nt: TGCGCCAGCAGCTTTGGACTAGCGGGAGCAAGGGGGAATGAGCAGTTCTTC; j_gene: TRBJ2-1; d_gene: TRBD2; v_gene: TRBV5-1; abundance: NA
CDR3aa: CATGGVPTGELFF; CDR3nt: TGTGCCACCGGGGGGGTCCCAACCGGGGAGCTGTTTTTT; j_gene: TRBJ2-2; d_gene: TRBD2; v_gene: TRBV27; abundance: NA
CDR3aa: CASSLSGGSFYEQYF; CDR3nt: TGCGCCAGCAGCTTGAGTGGCGGTTCATTCTACGAGCAGTACTTC; j_gene: TRBJ2-7; d_gene: NA; v_gene: TRBV5-1; abundance: NA
CDR3aa: CASSVEREDTQYF; CDR3nt: TGTGCCAGCAGTGTCGAGCGGGAAGATACGCAGTATTTT; j_gene: TRBJ2-3; d_gene: TRBD2; v_gene: TRBV6-8; abundance: NA
CDR3aa: CASSPHSTNEKLFF; CDR3nt: TGTGCCAGCAGTCCTCACTCAACTAATGAAAAACTGTTTTTT; j_gene: TRBJ1-4; d_gene: NA; v_gene: TRBV28; abundance: NA
CDR3aa: CASSPYTSGREDEQYF; CDR3nt: TGTGCCAGCTCACCGTATACTAGCGGGAGGGAGGACGAGCAGTACTTC; j_gene: TRBJ2-7; d_gene: TRBD2; v_gene: TRBV18; abundance: NA
CDR3aa: CASSLDRFAEAFF; CDR3nt: TGTGCCAGCAGTTTAGACCGATTCGCTGAAGCTTTCTTT; j_gene: TRBJ1-1; d_gene: NA; v_gene: TRBV28; abundance: NA
CDR3aa: CASNLSATNEKLFF; CDR3nt: TGTGCCAGCAATTTAAGCGCAACTAATGAAAAACTGTTTTTT; j_gene: TRBJ1-4; d_gene: NA; v_gene: TRBV28; abundance: NA
CDR3aa: CASSPGQTMNTEAFF; CDR3nt: TGTGCCAGCTCACCAGGACAGACCATGAACACTGAAGCTTTCTTT; j_gene: TRBJ1-1; d_gene: NA; v_gene: TRBV18; abundance: NA
CDR3aa: CASSSRPGQGGKTNEKLFF; CDR3nt: TGCGCCAGCAGCTCCAGACCGGGACAGGGCGGTAAAACTAATGAAAAACTGTTTTTT; j_gene: TRBJ1-4; d_gene: TRBD1; v_gene: TRBV5-1; abundance: NA
CDR3aa: CASSEWEAENEQFF; CDR3nt: TGTGCCAGTAGTGAGTGGGAGGCGGAAAATGAGCAGTTCTTC; j_gene: TRBJ2-1; d_gene: NA; v_gene: TRBV19; abundance: NA
CDR3aa: CASSVSRGGEQYF; CDR3nt: TGCGCCAGCAGCGTATCCAGGGGGGGAGAGCAGTACTTC; j_gene: TRBJ2-7; d_gene: NA; v_gene: TRBV10-1; abundance: NA